Sequencing of this T cell receptor beta chain was carried out in a study of OX40 agonist ivuxolimab in advanced cancers. Whole-study findings and limits: Which antigen the expanded peripheral T cells recognized is unknown. A proportion of nonresponders additionally exhibited low normalized T-cell clonal expansion.

In the case of this clone: Its antigen is undetermined.

Germline lookup yields CDR1 SEHNR and CDR2 FQNEAQ (reference sequence). Trimming took off 5 bases at V and 4 bases at J, with 13 bases between the two ends. This CDR3 is built from 14 residues. Profiling relied on immunoSEQ multiplex PCR, and the TCRdb table lists in-frame clones only, not all of them. The sample has about 70,000 clones, 86% seen once. The material was CD4+ or CD8+ T cells sorted from blood, obtained in a trial of the OX40 agonist ivuxolimab. This chain links TRBV7-9 with TRBJ2-3, with a weak D call TRBD1 (5 bases). The TCR was taken from an adult with an advanced solid tumor such as melanoma, head and neck, liver or kidney cancer. CDR3 protein: CASSPRTHADTQYF. CDR3 sequence (DNA): TGTGCCAGCAGCCCCCGGACACATGCAGATACGCAGTATTTT.